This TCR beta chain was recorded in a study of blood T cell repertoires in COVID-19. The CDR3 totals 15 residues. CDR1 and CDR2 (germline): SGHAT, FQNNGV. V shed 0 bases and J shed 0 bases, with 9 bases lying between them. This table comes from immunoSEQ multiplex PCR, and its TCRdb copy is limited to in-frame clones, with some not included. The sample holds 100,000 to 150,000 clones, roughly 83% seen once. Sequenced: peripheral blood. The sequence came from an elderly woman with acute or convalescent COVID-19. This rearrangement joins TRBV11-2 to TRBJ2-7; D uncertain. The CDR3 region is CASSLEPGSSYEQYF. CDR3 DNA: TGTGCCAGCAGCTTAGAGCCAGGTAGCTCCTACGAGCAGTACTTC.